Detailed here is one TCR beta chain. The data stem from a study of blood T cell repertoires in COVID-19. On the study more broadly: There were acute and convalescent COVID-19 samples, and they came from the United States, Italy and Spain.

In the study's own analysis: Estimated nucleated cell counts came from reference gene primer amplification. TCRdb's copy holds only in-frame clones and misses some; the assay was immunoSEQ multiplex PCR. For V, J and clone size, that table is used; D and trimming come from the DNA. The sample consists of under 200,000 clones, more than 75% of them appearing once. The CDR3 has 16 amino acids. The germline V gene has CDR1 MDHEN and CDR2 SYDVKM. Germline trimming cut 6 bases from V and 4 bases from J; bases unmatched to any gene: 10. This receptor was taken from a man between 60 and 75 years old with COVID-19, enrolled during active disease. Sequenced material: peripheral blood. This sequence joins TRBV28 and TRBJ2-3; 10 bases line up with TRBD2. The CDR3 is CASSLGGSGGADTQYF. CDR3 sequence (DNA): TGTGCCAGCAGCCTAGGAGGGAGCGGGGGGGCAGATACGCAGTATTTT. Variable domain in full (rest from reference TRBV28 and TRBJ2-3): DVKVTQSSRYLVKRTGEKVFLECVQDMDHENMFWYRQDPGLGLRLIYFSYDVKMKEKGDIPEGYSVSREKKERFSLILESASTNQTSMYLCASSLGGSGGADTQYFGPGTRLTVL.